Included here is one T cell receptor beta chain sequence, with context. Treatment denoted: over 15 received Ad26.COV2.S at low or high dose, single or two shots; 5 received placebo; per-sample allocation not given. The study sampled participants on day 63 after the first vaccine or placebo injection. These data belong to a study of Ad26.COV2.S vaccination and SARS-CoV-2 variants. Germline-derived CDR1 and CDR2 are SNHLY and FYNNEI. V was pared by 4 bases and J by 3 bases, with 4 bases of the junction left unmatched. This CDR3 is built from 14 residues. The protocol was immunoSEQ multiplex PCR, while the TCRdb copy is restricted to in-frame clones and leaves out a portion. The data show around 420,000 clones, with 85% to 90% seen just once and 3.6% held by the top ten.

Source: peripheral blood, taken in a trial of Ad26.COV2.S vaccine versus placebo. The sequence derives from a person between 18 and 65 years old who received the Ad26.COV2.S COVID-19 vaccine or a placebo. V gene TRBV2 combines with J gene TRBJ2-7; 9 nucleotides align to TRBD2. CDR3 DNA sequence: TGTGCCAGCAGTGTTCGGCGGGGGGGCTACGAGCAGTACTTC. As protein: CASSVRRGGYEQYF.